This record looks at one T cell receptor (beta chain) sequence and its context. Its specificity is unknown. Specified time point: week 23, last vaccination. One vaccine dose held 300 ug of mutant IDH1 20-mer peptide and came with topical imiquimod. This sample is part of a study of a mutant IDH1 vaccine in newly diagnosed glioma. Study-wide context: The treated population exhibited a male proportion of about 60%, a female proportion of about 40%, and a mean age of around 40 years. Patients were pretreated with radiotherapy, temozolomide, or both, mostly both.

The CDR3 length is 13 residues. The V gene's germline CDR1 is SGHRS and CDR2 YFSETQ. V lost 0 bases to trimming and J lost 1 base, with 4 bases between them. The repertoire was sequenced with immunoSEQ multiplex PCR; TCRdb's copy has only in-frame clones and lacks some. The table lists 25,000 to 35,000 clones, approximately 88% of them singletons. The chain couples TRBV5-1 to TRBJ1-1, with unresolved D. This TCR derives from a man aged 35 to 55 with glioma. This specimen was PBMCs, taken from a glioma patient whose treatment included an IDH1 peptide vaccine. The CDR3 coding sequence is TGCGCCAGCAGCTTGGCCCCGAACACTGAAGCTTTCTTT. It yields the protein CASSLAPNTEAFF. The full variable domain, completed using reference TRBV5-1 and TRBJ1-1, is KAGVTQTPRYLIKTRGQQVTLSCSPISGHRSVSWYQQTPGQGLQFLFEYFSETQRNKGNFPGRFSGRQFSNSRSEMNVSTLELGDSALYLCASSLAPNTEAFFGQGTRLTVV.